Listed below are T cell receptor beta chains from one sample, sequenced in a study of cytomegalovirus exposure and HLA in healthy donors. The assay was immunoSEQ multiplex PCR, and TCRdb's table has in-frame clones only and misses some. The sample data list under 85,000 clones. Input material: PBMCs. The receptors here all came from a boy aged 5 to 17 in good health and CMV-seronegative. The CDR3 runs from the conserved cysteine through the conserved F or W. A D gene is named only where the DNA matches it firmly.

>14|TRBJ1-1|TRBV5-6|TRBD1
CASSPGQGYTEAFF
TGTGCCAGCAGCCCGGGACAGGGATACACTGAAGCTTTCTTT
>14|TRBJ1-5|TRBV30|NA
CAWSNWGGAQPQHF
TGTGCCTGGAGTAACTGGGGGGGGGCCCAGCCCCAGCATTTT
>18|TRBJ2-3|TRBV7-3|NA
CASSLTVLAEPNTDTQYF
TGTGCCAGCAGCTTAACAGTTTTAGCGGAGCCCAACACAGATACGCAGTATTTT
>14|TRBJ2-1|TRBV6-1|TRBD1
CASRDRGPYNEQFF
TGTGCCAGCAGGGACAGGGGGCCCTACAATGAGCAGTTCTTC
>15|TRBJ2-7|TRBV5-4|TRBD2
CASRGGTGSSYEQYF
TGTGCCAGCCGGGGGGGGACGGGGAGCTCCTACGAGCAGTACTTC
>14|TRBJ2-2|TRBV6-6|NA
CASSYDWSTGELFF
TGTGCCAGCAGTTACGATTGGAGCACCGGGGAGCTGTTTTTT
>16|TRBJ1-3|TRBV6-5|NA
CASSYWGGYSGNTIYF
TGTGCCAGCAGTTACTGGGGGGGATACTCTGGAAACACCATATATTTT
>14|TRBJ2-7|TRBV7-3|TRBD2
CASSATLAANEQYF
TGTGCCAGCAGCGCCACACTAGCGGCCAACGAGCAGTACTTC
>13|TRBJ1-5|TRBV30|NA
CAWNGGKDQPQHF
TGTGCCTGGAATGGGGGGAAGGATCAGCCCCAGCATTTT
>13|TRBJ1-1|TRBV10-2|NA
CASSVYSGTEAFF
TGCGCCAGCAGTGTCTACAGCGGCACTGAAGCTTTCTTT
>13|TRBJ1-6|TRBV2|NA
CAFREEMNSPLHF
TGTGCCTTCCGGGAGGAGATGAATTCACCCCTCCACTTT
>17|TRBJ1-5|TRBV11-3|NA
CASSSSSWRDRSQPQHF
TGTGCCAGCAGCTCCTCGAGTTGGAGGGACCGGAGTCAGCCCCAGCATTTT
>14|TRBJ1-2|TRBV6-6|TRBD1
CASSNSGGLRGYTF
TGTGCCAGCAGTAACTCAGGGGGTTTGAGGGGCTACACCTTC
>14|TRBJ2-3|TRBV13|NA
CASSKASAADTQYF
TGTGCCAGCAGCAAAGCGAGTGCCGCAGATACGCAGTATTTT
>16|TRBJ2-1|TRBV18|TRBD2
CASSPLRTSGRNEQFF
TGTGCCAGCTCACCTCTAAGGACTAGCGGGAGGAATGAGCAGTTCTTC
>14|TRBJ2-5|TRBV6-5|TRBD1
CASRVTGGVETQYF
TGTGCCAGCAGAGTGACAGGGGGCGTCGAGACCCAGTACTTC
>15|TRBJ2-5|TRBV6-6|NA
CASLKNPGDQETQYF
TGTGCCAGCCTCAAGAACCCCGGGGACCAAGAGACCCAGTACTTC
>15|TRBJ1-5|TRBV5-8|NA
CASSPGINSNQPQHF
TGTGCCAGCAGCCCCGGGATCAATAGCAATCAGCCCCAGCATTTT
>13|TRBJ1-4|TRBV2|NA
CASRAGYNEKLFF
TGTGCCAGCCGCGCGGGGTATAATGAAAAACTGTTTTTT
>11|TRBJ2-5|TRBV11-2|NA
CASSFLETQYF
TGTGCCAGCAGCTTCTTAGAGACCCAGTACTTC
>13|TRBJ1-5|TRBV11-1|NA
CASTQERNQPQHF
TGTGCCAGCACCCAGGAGCGGAATCAGCCCCAGCATTTT
>13|TRBJ2-7|TRBV30|TRBD2
CAWALAGGSEQYF
TGTGCCTGGGCACTAGCGGGAGGTAGCGAGCAGTACTTC
>17|TRBJ2-7|TRBV11-2|TRBD1
CASSLNLLRGQSYEQYF
TGTGCCAGCAGCTTAAACCTGTTAAGGGGACAGTCCTACGAGCAGTACTTC
>12|TRBJ2-7|TRBV6-5|NA
CASSLTGYEQYF
TGTGCCAGCAGTCTTACAGGGTACGAGCAGTACTTC
>13|TRBJ1-5|TRBV29-1|NA
CSVEGSGDQPQHF
TGCAGCGTTGAAGGGAGCGGGGATCAGCCCCAGCATTTT
>12|TRBJ2-7|TRBV5-6|NA
CASSSPPRGQYF
TGTGCCAGCAGCTCCCCCCCCCGCGGGCAGTACTTC
>13|TRBJ2-5|TRBV29-1|TRBD2
CSVEVAGALAQYF
TGCAGCGTTGAGGTGGCGGGAGCTCTCGCTCAGTACTTC
>17|TRBJ1-1|TRBV19|TRBD1
CASSLPQGSRMNTEAFF
TGTGCCAGTAGTCTCCCACAGGGGTCACGGATGAACACTGAAGCTTTCTTT
>12|TRBJ2-5|TRBV6-1|TRBD1
CASSGTGGFKYF
TGTGCCAGCAGCGGCACAGGGGGCTTCAAGTACTTC
>15|TRBJ1-3|TRBV5-4|TRBD1
CASSLGGQRRNTIYF
TGTGCCAGCAGCTTGGGGGGACAGAGACGAAACACCATATATTTT
>12|TRBJ1-1|TRBV30|NA
CAWSVGSTEAFF
TGTGCCTGGAGTGTTGGTAGTACTGAAGCTTTCTTT
>15|TRBJ2-7|TRBV11-2|NA
CASSDSQPGDYEQYF
TGTGCCAGCAGCGATAGCCAGCCCGGGGACTACGAGCAGTACTTC
>16|TRBJ2-5|TRBV6-5|NA
CASSYRASRRQETQYF
TGTGCCAGCAGTTATCGCGCGTCGAGGAGGCAAGAGACCCAGTACTTC
>13|TRBJ2-7|TRBV28|NA
CASTPGQTYEQYF
TGTGCCAGCACACCAGGACAGACCTACGAGCAGTACTTC